One and the same sample provided the 28 T cell receptor beta chains below, sequenced in a study of blood T cell repertoires in COVID-19. Data came from immunoSEQ multiplex PCR; TCRdb stores just in-frame clones and leaves some out. The data hold over 80,000 clones, with roughly 87% observed a single time. Sequencing used peripheral blood. These receptors came from a man between 65 and 85 years old with acute or convalescent COVID-19.

This chain connects TRBV6-5 to TRBJ1-1; TRBD1 aligns across 7 bases. CDR1 is MNHEY, CDR2 SVGAGI, per germline. The CDR3 sequence is 13 residues long. The ends lost 4 bases at V and 4 bases at J; junction bases unmatched: 3. The CDR3 loop is CASSFSGGTEAFF. The CDR3 coding sequence is TGTGCCAGCAGTTTTTCAGGGGGCACTGAAGCTTTCTTT.

The chain is built from TRBV19 and TRBJ2-7, with D possibly matching TRBD1 (6 bases). The CDR3 consists of 15 residues. CDR1 LNHDA and CDR2 SQIVND come from the germline V gene (reference sequence). V lost 6 bases, J lost 4 bases, and 19 bases lay in between. For the CDR3, the DNA is TGTGCCAGTAGGGGACCAGGACAGTTCGGATACGAGCAGTACTTC. Translated, it gives CASRGPGQFGYEQYF.

The chain uses TRBV5-6 and TRBJ2-6, with D possibly TRBD2 on 5 matching bases. The germline V gene encodes CDR1 SGHDT and CDR2 YYEEEE. The CDR3 covers 17 residues. Trimming shortened V by 1 base and J by 2 bases, and 13 bases separated the two germline ends. CDR3 sequence: CASSLTGIGTGANVLTF. CDR3 in DNA: TGTGCCAGCAGCTTGACCGGGATCGGGACTGGGGCCAACGTCCTGACTTTC.

V gene TRBV4-1 combines with J gene TRBJ2-1; perhaps TRBD1 as D (5 bases). V lost 0 bases and J 3 bases, leaving 12 bases between the germline ends. Germline assignment: CDR1 MGHRA and CDR2 YSYEKL. This CDR3 spans 16 amino acids. CDR3: CASSQDWGTNYNEQFF. The CDR3 DNA is TGCGCCAGCAGCCAAGATTGGGGCACAAACTACAATGAGCAGTTCTTC.

This chain joins TRBV27 and TRBJ1-5; the D gene is possibly TRBD1 (5 bases). Germline V gene lookup returns CDR1 MNHEY and CDR2 SMNVEV (reference sequence). V was cut by 6 bases and J by 5 bases, with 17 bases left in between. This CDR3 comprises 15 residues. The CDR3 bases are TGTGCCAGCAGCCGACACGGACAAACCCATCAGCCCCAGCATTTT. This codes for CASSRHGQTHQPQHF.

The rearrangement uses TRBV6-6 and TRBJ2-7; 7 bases agree with TRBD1. The CDR3 extends over 13 amino acids. The ends lost 5 bases at V and 4 bases at J; junction bases unmatched: 5. Germline lookup yields CDR1 MNHNY and CDR2 SVGAGI (reference sequence). The CDR3 region is CASSHGTEYEQYF. Written as DNA, the CDR3 is TGTGCCAGCAGTCACGGGACAGAGTACGAGCAGTACTTC.

The genes are TRBV7-3 and TRBJ2-5; TRBD2 agrees at 13 bases. The J segment lost 10 bases and the V segment lost 0 bases, leaving 11 bases of the junction unmatched. The germline gives CDR1 SGHTA, CDR2 FQGTGA. This CDR3 region has 17 residues. CDR3 sequence: CASSLTGTSGAQGNQYF. For the CDR3, the DNA is TGTGCCAGCAGCTTAACGGGGACTAGCGGGGCCCAGGGGAACCAGTACTTC.

This chain uses TRBV7-6 with TRBJ2-3; TRBD2 matches 8 bases. Germline V lookup: CDR1 SGHVS, CDR2 FNYEAQ. V lost 5 bases, J lost 6 bases, and 7 bases stayed unmatched. The CDR3 is 14 residues long. This CDR3 reads CASSPSGSRDTQYF. The CDR3 region has the DNA TGTGCCAGCAGCCCAAGCGGGAGTCGGGATACGCAGTATTTT.

Concerning this clone itself: Germline and junction disagree at one end, which may indicate a read error. The chain employs TRBV3-1 (or the pseudogene TRBV3-2) and TRBJ2-3; TRBD2 matches at 13 bases. The CDR3 contains 14 residues. Per germline, CDR1 LGHDT and CDR2 YNNKEL (reference sequence). The CDR3 is CASSQGTSGGSVDF. The DNA for the CDR3 is TGTGCCAGCAGCCAAGGGACTAGCGGGGGAAGTGTGGACTTT.

The V gene is TRBV6-1, the J gene TRBJ1-6; TRBD1 agrees at 8 bases. J was trimmed by 7 bases and V by 6 bases; bases with no gene match: 5. This CDR3 is 14 amino acids long. Germline V gene sequence: CDR1 MNHNS, CDR2 SASEGT. The CDR3 nucleotides read TGTGCCAGCAGATGGGACAGGCCAAATTCACCCCTCCACTTT. Translation: CASRWDRPNSPLHF.

The chain joins TRBV19 to TRBJ2-2; maybe TRBD1 (5 bases). V shed 3 bases and J shed 2 bases, with 13 bases lying between them. The CDR3 totals 16 residues. Germline V gives CDR1 LNHDA, CDR2 SQIVND (reference sequence). This chain's CDR3 is CASSIRDSVNTGELFF. The CDR3 DNA follows: TGTGCCAGTAGTATTAGAGACAGCGTTAACACCGGGGAGCTGTTTTTT.

The chain recombines TRBV2 with TRBJ1-4; D may be TRBD1 (5 bases). Germline loops: CDR1 SNHLY, CDR2 FYNNEI. This CDR3 region has 13 residues. V was pared by 3 bases and J by 8 bases, with 10 bases between. The CDR3 spells CASSERRGEKLFF. For the CDR3, the DNA is TGTGCCAGCAGTGAGCGTCGGGGGGAAAAACTGTTTTTT.

The chain recombines TRBV5-5 with TRBJ2-7, with TRBD1 matching over 9 bases. The ends lost 3 bases at V and 6 bases at J; junction bases unmatched: 10. CDR3 length equals 15 residues. Germline CDR1 reads SGHKS; CDR2 reads YYEKEE (reference sequence). Here the CDR3 reads CASSSTGTGLREQYF. The CDR3 coding sequence is TGTGCCAGCAGCTCAACCGGGACAGGGCTCCGCGAGCAGTACTTC.

The chain uses TRBV10-3 and TRBJ1-2; 7 bases fit TRBD1. The J segment lost 8 bases and the V segment lost 0 bases, leaving 12 bases of the junction unmatched. Germline V gene sequence: CDR1 ENHRY, CDR2 SYGVKD. The CDR3 runs 16 residues. CDR3 bases: TGTGCCATCAGTGAGTCGACCGTGACAGGGTCAAACGGCTACACCTTC. As protein: CAISESTVTGSNGYTF.

The rearrangement uses TRBV14 and TRBJ2-7; 9 bases are shared with TRBD1. Trimming at V came to 4 bases and at J to 0 bases, leaving 10 bases not matched to a gene. The CDR3 runs to 17 residues. Germline V CDR1 and CDR2: SGHDN, FVKESK. The CDR3 loop is CASSRSTGGKSSYEQYF. In DNA, the CDR3 is TGTGCCAGCAGCCGATCGACAGGGGGGAAAAGCTCCTACGAGCAGTACTTC.

The J gene is TRBJ2-3, the V gene TRBV4-3, with 9 bases matching TRBD1. The CDR3 consists of 15 residues. Germline loops: CDR1 LGHNA, CDR2 YSLEER. V dropped 4 bases and J dropped 3; count of bases not matched to a gene: 5. DNA of the CDR3: TGCGCCAGCAGCCCTACGGGACAGGGAACAGATACGCAGTATTTT. This codes for CASSPTGQGTDTQYF.

This clone was found a few times. This chain connects TRBV18 to TRBJ2-2; D is uncertain. Germline V CDR1 and CDR2: KGHSH, LQKENI. The CDR3 runs 14 residues. V gave up 4 bases and J gave up 1 base, with 7 bases separating them. Written as DNA, the CDR3 is TGTGCCAGCTCACTCGACTTGAACACCGGGGAGCTGTTTTTT. Translating gives CASSLDLNTGELFF.

The chain employs TRBV6-5 and TRBJ2-3; D is perhaps TRBD2 (6 bases). Germline values: CDR1 MNHEY, CDR2 SVGAGI. CDR3 length: 14 amino acids. With 7 bases removed from V and 2 bases from J, the gap between germline ends came to 13 bases. CDR3 sequence (DNA): TGTGCCAGCATGTCAGGAGGGGCCACAGATACGCAGTATTTT. This sequence encodes CASMSGGATDTQYF.

The chain links TRBV6-5 to TRBJ2-7; 8 bases fit TRBD1. The junction had 4 bases not matched to a gene; V was cut back by 0 bases and J by 0 bases. This CDR3 contains 16 residues. The V gene's germline CDR1 is MNHEY and CDR2 SVGAGI. The CDR3 loop is CASSYSTGAYSYEQYF. The CDR3 DNA sequence: TGTGCCAGCAGTTACTCGACAGGGGCCTACTCCTACGAGCAGTACTTC.

V usage is TRBV19 and J usage is TRBJ1-5; 9 bases map to TRBD1. Per germline, CDR1 LNHDA and CDR2 SQIVND (reference sequence). The CDR3 is 15 amino acids. V shed 5 bases, J shed 4 bases, and the junction held 6 bases outside the gene matches. CDR3 DNA: TGTGCCAGTAGTGACGTGGGACAGGGTAATCAGCCCCAGCATTTT. As protein: CASSDVGQGNQPQHF. Based on the CDR3 plus reference TRBV19 and TRBJ1-5, the full variable domain is DGGITQSPKYLFRKEGQNVTLSCEQNLNHDAMYWYRQDPGQGLRLIYYSQIVNDFQKGDIAEGYSVSREKKESFPLTVTSAQKNPTAFYLCASSDVGQGNQPQHFGDGTRLSIL.

V and J are TRBV10-3 and TRBJ1-5; D unresolved. The CDR3 has 13 amino acids. V gave up 7 bases and J gave up 5 bases, with 12 bases separating them. Germline CDR1 reads ENHRY; CDR2 reads SYGVKD. In nucleotides, the CDR3 is TGTGCCATCACTAACAGTCCGGATCAGCCCCAGCATTTT. Its translation: CAITNSPDQPQHF.

This rearrangement joins TRBV5-4 to TRBJ2-3; 7 bases align to TRBD2. J gave up 4 bases and V 4 bases, and 6 bases lay outside the gene matches. CDR3 length equals 14 residues. From germline, CDR1 is SGHNT and CDR2 YYREEE (reference sequence). CDR3 protein: CASSPGLSADTQYF. In nucleotides, the CDR3 is TGTGCCAGCAGCCCGGGACTATCGGCAGATACGCAGTATTTT.

The J gene is TRBJ1-4, the V gene TRBV6-5; D is uncertain. The CDR3 totals 13 residues. CDR1 and CDR2 from the germline V gene are MNHEY and SVGAGI. V lost 2 bases and J lost 13, with 14 bases in between. The CDR3 nucleotides are TGTGCCAGCAGTTACGCGGCACACGGTATACTGTTTTTT. It encodes CASSYAAHGILFF.

This sequence joins TRBV28 and TRBJ2-1, with TRBD1 matching over 10 bases. This CDR3 has 15 residues. Germline CDR1 is MDHEN and CDR2 is SYDVKM. With V trimmed by 0 bases and J by 7 bases, 3 bases remained unmatched. CDR3 amino acids: CASSLWGDRGNEQFF. The CDR3 DNA reads as TGTGCCAGCAGTTTATGGGGGGACAGGGGTAATGAGCAGTTCTTC.

V and J are TRBV28 and TRBJ2-7; D perhaps matches TRBD2 (6 bases). Per germline, CDR1 MDHEN and CDR2 SYDVKM. This CDR3 comprises 14 residues. V gave up 5 bases and J gave up 1 base, with 12 bases separating them. DNA for the CDR3: TGTGCCAGCAGTGGAGGGGAGCCATCCTACGAGCAGTACTTC. The encoded protein is CASSGGEPSYEQYF.

The chain uses TRBV9 and TRBJ2-2; weak D call: TRBD2 (5 bases). Trimming shortened V by 0 bases and J by 4 bases, and 13 bases separated the two germline ends. This CDR3 region has 16 residues. Germline V gene data show CDR1 as SGDLS and CDR2 as YYNGEE. CDR3 nucleotides: TGTGCCAGCAGCGTAGTTGGAGGCTTTAGCACCGGGGAGCTGTTTTTT. Its translation: CASSVVGGFSTGELFF.

The genes are TRBV4-3 and TRBJ1-6, with D perhaps TRBD1 (5 bases). Per the germline V gene, CDR1 is LGHNA and CDR2 is YSLEER. V shed 0 bases and J shed 11 bases, with 20 bases lying between them. The CDR3 extends over 17 amino acids. CDR3 nucleotides: TGCGCCAGCAGCCAAGATGGTGGAGGAGGGGTCAAAACACCCCTCCACTTT. This sequence encodes CASSQDGGGGVKTPLHF.

The table lists this clone with a few counts. The chain combines TRBV19 with TRBJ1-2, with a weak D call TRBD1 (5 bases). CDR1 LNHDA and CDR2 SQIVND come from the germline V gene (reference sequence). The V end lost 2 bases, the J end lost 1 base, and 8 bases lay between the germline ends. This CDR3 contains 14 residues. The CDR3 DNA is TGTGCCAGTAGTATATCAGGGTTTAACTATGGCTACACCTTC. Translation gives CASSISGFNYGYTF.